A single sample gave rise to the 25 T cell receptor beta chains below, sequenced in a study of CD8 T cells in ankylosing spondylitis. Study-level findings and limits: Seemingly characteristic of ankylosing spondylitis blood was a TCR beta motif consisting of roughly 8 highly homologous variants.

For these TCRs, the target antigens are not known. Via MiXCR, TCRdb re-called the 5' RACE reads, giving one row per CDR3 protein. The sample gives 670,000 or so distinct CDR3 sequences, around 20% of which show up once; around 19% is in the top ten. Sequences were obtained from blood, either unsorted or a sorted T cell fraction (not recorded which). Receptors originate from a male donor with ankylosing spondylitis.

The CDR3 DNA follows: TGTGCCAGCAGTGACCCGGGACAGGGGGCCCCAAATGAAAAACTGTTTTTT. It specifies CASSDPGQGAPNEKLFF. This sequence joins TRBV25-1 and TRBJ1-4; TRBD1 matches at 12 bases. The CDR3 runs to 17 residues. V trimming: 3 bases; J trimming: 5 bases; junction bases outside the gene matches: 7. CDR1 and CDR2 (germline): MGHDK, SYGVNS.

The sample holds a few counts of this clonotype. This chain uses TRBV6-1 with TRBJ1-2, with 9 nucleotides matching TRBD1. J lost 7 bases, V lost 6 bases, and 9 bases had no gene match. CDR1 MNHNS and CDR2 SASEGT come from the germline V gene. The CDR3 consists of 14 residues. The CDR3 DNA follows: TGTGCCAGCAGCTTGACAGGGGGTTCCGGTGGCTACACCTTC. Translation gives CASSLTGGSGGYTF.

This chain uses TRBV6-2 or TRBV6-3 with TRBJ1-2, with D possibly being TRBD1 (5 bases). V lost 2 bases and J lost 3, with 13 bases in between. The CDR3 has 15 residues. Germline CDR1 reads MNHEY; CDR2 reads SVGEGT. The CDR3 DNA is TGTGCCAGCAGTTACCTGAGGACATCTGACTATGGCTACACCTTC. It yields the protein CASSYLRTSDYGYTF.

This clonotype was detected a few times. The CDR3 protein is CAISDPGTSGYNEQFF. The CDR3 region has the DNA TGTGCCATCAGTGATCCCGGGACTAGCGGATACAATGAGCAGTTCTTC. The V gene is TRBV10-3, the J gene TRBJ2-1; TRBD2 agrees at 11 bases. Germline loops: CDR1 ENHRY, CDR2 SYGVKD. V was pared by 3 bases and J by 4 bases, with 5 bases of the junction left unmatched. The CDR3 length is 16 residues.

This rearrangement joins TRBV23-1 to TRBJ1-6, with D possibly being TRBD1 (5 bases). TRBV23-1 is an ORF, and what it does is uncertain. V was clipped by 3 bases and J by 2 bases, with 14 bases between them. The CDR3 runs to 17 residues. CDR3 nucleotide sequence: TGCGCCAGCAGTCATAGTGCGGGGCGCCCCTATAATTCACCCCTCCACTTT. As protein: CASSHSAGRPYNSPLHF.

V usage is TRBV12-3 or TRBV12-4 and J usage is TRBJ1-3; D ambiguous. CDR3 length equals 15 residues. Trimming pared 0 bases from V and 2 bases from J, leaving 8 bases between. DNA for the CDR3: TGTGCCAGCAGTTTAGCGGGCGGGCCTGGAAACACCATATATTTT. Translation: CASSLAGGPGNTIYF.

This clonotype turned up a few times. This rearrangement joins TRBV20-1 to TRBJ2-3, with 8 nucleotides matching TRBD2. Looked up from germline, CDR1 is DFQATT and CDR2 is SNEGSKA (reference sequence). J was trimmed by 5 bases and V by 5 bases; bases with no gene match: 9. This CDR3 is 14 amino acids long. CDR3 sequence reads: CSAPGLGAIDTQYF. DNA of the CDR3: TGCAGTGCTCCGGGACTAGGTGCGATAGATACGCAGTATTTT.

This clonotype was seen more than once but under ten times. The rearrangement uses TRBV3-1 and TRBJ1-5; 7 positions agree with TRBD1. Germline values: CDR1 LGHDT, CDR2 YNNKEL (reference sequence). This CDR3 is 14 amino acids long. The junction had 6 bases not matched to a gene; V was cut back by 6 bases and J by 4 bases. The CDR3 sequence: CASSPGQLNQPQHF. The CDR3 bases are TGTGCCAGCAGTCCGGGACAGTTAAATCAGCCCCAGCATTTT.

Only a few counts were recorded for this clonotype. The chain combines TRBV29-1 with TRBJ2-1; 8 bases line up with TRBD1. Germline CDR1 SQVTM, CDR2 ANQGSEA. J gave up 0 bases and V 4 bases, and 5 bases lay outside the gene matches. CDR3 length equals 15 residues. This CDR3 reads CSVAITGGSYNEQFF. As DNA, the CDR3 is TGCAGCGTTGCCATAACAGGGGGCTCCTACAATGAGCAGTTCTTC.

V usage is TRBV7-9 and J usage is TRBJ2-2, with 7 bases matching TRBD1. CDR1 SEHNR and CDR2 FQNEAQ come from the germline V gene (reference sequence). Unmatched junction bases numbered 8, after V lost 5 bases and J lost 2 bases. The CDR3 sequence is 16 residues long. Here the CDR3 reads CASSPPGTVNTGELFF. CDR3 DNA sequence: TGTGCCAGCAGCCCTCCCGGGACAGTAAACACCGGGGAGCTGTTTTTT.

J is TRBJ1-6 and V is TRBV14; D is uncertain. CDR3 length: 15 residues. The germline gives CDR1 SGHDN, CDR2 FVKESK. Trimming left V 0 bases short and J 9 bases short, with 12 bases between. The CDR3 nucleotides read TGTGCCAGCAGCCAAGATTCGGGTTTGCGTTCACCCCTCCACTTT. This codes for CASSQDSGLRSPLHF.

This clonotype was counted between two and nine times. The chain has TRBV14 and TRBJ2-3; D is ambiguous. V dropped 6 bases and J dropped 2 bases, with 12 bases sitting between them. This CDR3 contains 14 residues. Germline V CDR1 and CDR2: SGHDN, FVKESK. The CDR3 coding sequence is TGTGCCAGCAGGGTTTCCGGATCCACAGATACGCAGTATTTT. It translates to CASRVSGSTDTQYF. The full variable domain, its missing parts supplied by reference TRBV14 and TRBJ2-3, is EAGVTQFPSHSVIEKGQTVTLRCDPISGHDNLYWYRRVMGKEIKFLLHFVKESKQDESGMPNNRFLAERTGGTYSTLKVQPAELEDSGVYFCASRVSGSTDTQYFGPGTRLTVL.

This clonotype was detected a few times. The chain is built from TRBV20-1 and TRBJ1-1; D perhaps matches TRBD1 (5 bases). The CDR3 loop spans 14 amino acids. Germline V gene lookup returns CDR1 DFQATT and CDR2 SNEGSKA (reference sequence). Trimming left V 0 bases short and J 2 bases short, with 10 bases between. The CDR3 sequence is CSARDSGINTEAFF. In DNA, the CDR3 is TGCAGTGCTAGAGATTCAGGGATCAACACTGAAGCTTTCTTT.

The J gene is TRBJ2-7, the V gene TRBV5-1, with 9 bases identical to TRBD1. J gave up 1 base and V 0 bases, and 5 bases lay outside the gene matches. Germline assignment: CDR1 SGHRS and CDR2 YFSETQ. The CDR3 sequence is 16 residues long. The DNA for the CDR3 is TGCGCCAGCAGCTTGGCCGCCGGGACAGGGTCCTACGAGCAGTACTTC. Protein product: CASSLAAGTGSYEQYF.

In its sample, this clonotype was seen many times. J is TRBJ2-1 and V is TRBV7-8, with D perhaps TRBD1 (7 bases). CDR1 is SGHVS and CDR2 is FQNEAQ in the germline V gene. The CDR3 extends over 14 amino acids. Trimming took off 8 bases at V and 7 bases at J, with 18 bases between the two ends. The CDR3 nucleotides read TGTGCCAGCGGGGGGACGAAGGGGGCGAATGAGCAGTTCTTC. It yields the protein CASGGTKGANEQFF. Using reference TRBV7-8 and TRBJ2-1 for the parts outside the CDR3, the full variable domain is GAGVSQSPRYKVAKRGQDVALRCDPISGHVSLFWYQQALGQGPEFLTYFQNEAQLDKSGLPSDRFFAERPEGSVSTLKIQRTQQEDSAVYLCASGGTKGANEQFFGPGTRLTVL.

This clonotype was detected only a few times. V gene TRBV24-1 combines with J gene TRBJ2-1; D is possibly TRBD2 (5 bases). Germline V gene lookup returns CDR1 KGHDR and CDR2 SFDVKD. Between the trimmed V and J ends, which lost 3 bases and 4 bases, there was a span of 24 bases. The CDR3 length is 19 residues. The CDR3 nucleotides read TGTGCCACCAGTGATCCGGTTGGTGTGAAATCGCCGGGGTACAATGAGCAGTTCTTC. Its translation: CATSDPVGVKSPGYNEQFF.

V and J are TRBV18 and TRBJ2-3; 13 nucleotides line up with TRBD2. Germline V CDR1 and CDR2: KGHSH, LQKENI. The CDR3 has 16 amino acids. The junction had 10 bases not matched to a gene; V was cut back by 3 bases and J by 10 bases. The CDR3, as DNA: TGTGCCAGCTCACCTGCGGGACTAGCGGGGATCAACCCGCAGTATTTT. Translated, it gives CASSPAGLAGINPQYF.

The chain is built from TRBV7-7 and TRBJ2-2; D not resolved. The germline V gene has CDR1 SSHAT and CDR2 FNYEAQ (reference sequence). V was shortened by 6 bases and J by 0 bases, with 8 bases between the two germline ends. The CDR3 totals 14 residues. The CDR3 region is CASRADTNTGELFF. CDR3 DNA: TGTGCCAGCAGGGCGGATACGAACACCGGGGAGCTGTTTTTT.

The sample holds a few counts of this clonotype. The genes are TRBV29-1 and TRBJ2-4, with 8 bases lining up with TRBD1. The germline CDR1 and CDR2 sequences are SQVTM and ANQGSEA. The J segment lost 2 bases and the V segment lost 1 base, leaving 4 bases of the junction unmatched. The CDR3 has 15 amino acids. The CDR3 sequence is CSVEGDRKTKNIQYF. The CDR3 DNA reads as TGCAGCGTTGAAGGGGACAGGAAGACCAAAAACATTCAGTACTTC.

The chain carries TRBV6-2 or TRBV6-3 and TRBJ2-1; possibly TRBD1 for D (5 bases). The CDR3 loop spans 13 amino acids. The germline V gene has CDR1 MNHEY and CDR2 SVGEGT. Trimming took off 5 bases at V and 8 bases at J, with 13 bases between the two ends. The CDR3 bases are TGTGCCAGCAGTCTTCAGGGTTGGGATGAGCAGTTCTTC. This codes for CASSLQGWDEQFF.

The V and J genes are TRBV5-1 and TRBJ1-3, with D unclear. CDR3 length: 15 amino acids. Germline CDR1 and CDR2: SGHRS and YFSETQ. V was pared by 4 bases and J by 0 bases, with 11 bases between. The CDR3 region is CASSPDGNSGNTIYF. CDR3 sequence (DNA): TGCGCCAGCAGCCCGGACGGAAACTCTGGAAACACCATATATTTT.

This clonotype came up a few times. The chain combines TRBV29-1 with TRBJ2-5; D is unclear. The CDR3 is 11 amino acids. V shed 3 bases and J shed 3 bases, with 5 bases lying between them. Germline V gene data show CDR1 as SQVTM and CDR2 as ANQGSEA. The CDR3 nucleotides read TGCAGCGTTGATGGAGAAGAGACCCAGTACTTC. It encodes CSVDGEETQYF.

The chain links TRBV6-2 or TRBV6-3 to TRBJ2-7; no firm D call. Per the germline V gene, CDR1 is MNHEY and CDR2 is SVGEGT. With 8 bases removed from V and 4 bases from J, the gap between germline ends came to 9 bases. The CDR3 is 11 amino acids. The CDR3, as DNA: TGTGCCAGCTCAAATCGATACGAGCAGTACTTC. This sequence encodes CASSNRYEQYF.

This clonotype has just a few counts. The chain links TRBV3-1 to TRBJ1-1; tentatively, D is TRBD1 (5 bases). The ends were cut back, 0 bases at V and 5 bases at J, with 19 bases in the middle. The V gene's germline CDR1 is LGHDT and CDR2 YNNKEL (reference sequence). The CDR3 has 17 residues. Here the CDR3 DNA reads TGTGCCAGCAGCCAAGATCTGGGGGGAGGCGGTGGGACTGAAGCTTTCTTT. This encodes CASSQDLGGGGGTEAFF.

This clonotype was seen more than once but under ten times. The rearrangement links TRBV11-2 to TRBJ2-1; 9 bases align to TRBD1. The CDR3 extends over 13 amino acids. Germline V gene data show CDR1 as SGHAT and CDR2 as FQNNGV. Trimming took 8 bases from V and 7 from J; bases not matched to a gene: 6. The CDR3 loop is CASRRQGGNEQFF. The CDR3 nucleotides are TGTGCCAGCCGGAGACAGGGGGGGAATGAGCAGTTCTTC.